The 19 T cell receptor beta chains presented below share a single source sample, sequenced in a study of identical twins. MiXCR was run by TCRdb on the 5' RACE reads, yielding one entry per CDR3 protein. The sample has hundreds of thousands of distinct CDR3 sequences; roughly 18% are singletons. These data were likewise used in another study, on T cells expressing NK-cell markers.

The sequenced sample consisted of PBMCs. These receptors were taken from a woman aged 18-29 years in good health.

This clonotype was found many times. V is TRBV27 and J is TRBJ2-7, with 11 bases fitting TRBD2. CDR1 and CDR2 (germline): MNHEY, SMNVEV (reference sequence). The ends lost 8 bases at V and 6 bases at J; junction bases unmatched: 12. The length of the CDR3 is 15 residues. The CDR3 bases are TGTGCCAGCTCCTTCCCTGGACTAGCGGGCGTCGAGCAGTACTTC. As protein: CASSFPGLAGVEQYF.

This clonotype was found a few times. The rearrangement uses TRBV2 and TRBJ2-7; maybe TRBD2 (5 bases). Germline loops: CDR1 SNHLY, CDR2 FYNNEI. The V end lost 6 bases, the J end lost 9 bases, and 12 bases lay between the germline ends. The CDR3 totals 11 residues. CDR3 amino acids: CASREATTQYF. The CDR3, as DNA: TGTGCCAGCAGGGAGGCGACTACGCAGTACTTC.

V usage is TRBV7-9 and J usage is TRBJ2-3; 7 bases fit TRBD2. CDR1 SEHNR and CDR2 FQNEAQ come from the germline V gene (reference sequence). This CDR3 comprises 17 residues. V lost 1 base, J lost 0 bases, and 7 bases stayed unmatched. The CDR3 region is CASSLGVRGGSTDTQYF. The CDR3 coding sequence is TGTGCCAGCAGCTTAGGGGTTAGGGGAGGGAGCACAGATACGCAGTATTTT.

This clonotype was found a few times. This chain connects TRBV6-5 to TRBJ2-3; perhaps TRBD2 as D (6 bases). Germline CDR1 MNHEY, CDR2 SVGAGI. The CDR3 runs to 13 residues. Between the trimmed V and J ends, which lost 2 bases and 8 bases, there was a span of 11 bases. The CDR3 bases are TGTGCCAGCAGTTACAAGAGGGGAGGTACGCAGTATTTT. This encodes CASSYKRGGTQYF.

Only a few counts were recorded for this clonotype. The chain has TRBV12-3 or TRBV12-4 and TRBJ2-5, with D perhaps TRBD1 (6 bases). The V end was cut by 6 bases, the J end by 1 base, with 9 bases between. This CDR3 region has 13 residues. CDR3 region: CASRRDIQETQYF. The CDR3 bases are TGTGCCAGCAGAAGGGACATCCAAGAGACCCAGTACTTC.

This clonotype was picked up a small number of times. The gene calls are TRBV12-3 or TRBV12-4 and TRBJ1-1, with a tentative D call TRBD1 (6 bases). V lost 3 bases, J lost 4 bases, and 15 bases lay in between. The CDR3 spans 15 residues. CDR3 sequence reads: CASSFGGASSTEAFF. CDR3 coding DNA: TGTGCCAGCAGTTTTGGGGGGGCCTCGAGCACTGAAGCTTTCTTT.

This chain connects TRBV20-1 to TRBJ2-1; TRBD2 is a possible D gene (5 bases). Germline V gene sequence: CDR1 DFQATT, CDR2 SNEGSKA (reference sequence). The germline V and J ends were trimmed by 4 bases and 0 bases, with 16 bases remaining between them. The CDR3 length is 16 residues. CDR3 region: CSATDSSTSSYNEQFF. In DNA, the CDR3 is TGCAGTGCTACGGACTCTAGCACGAGCTCCTACAATGAGCAGTTCTTC.

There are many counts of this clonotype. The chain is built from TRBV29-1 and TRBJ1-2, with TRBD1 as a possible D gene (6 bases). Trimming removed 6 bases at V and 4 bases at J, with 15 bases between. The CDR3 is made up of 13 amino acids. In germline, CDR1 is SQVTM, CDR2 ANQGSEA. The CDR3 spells CSVRLQGTYGYTF. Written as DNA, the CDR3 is TGCAGCGTCCGATTACAGGGAACCTATGGCTACACCTTC.

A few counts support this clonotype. Here the CDR3 reads CASRVQGGMDEQYF. The CDR3 nucleotides read TGTGCCAGCAGGGTACAGGGCGGGATGGACGAGCAGTACTTC. The V gene is TRBV6-1, the J gene TRBJ2-7; the D gene could be TRBD1 or TRBD2 (6 bases each). The V gene lost 6 bases and the J gene lost 5 bases, with 17 bases spanning the gap. Germline V gene data show CDR1 as MNHNS and CDR2 as SASEGT. CDR3 length: 14 amino acids.

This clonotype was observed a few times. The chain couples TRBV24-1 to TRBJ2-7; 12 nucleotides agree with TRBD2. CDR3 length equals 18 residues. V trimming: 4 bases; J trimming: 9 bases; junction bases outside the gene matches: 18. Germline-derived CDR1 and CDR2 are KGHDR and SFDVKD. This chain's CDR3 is CATSDSRGASGRAFGQYF. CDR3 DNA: TGTGCCACCAGTGACTCTCGCGGGGCTAGCGGGAGGGCCTTCGGGCAGTACTTC.

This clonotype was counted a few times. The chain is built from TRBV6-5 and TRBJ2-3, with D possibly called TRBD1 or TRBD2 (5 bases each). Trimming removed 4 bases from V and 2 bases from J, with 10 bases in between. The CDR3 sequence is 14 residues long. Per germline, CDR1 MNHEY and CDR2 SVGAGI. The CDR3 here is CASSLGPFTDTQYF. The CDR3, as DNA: TGTGCCAGCAGTTTGGGACCTTTCACAGATACGCAGTATTTT.

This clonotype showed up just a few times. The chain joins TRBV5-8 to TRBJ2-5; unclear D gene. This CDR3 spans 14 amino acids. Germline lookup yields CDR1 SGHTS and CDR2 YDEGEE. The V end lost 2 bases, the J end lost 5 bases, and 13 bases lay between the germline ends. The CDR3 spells CASSFQRISETQYF. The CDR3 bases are TGTGCCAGCAGCTTCCAAAGGATTTCGGAGACCCAGTACTTC.

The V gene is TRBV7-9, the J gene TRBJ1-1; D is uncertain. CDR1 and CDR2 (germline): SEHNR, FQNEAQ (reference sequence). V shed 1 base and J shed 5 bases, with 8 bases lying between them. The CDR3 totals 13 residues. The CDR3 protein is CASSLDGRTEAFF. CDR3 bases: TGTGCCAGCAGCTTAGACGGGAGAACTGAAGCTTTCTTT.

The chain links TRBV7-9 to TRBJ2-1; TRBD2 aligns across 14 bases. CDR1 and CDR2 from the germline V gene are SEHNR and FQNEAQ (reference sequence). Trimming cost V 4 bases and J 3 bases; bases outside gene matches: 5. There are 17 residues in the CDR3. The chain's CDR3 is CASSSPTSGRDYNEQFF. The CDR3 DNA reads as TGTGCCAGCAGCTCCCCGACTAGCGGGAGGGACTACAATGAGCAGTTCTTC.

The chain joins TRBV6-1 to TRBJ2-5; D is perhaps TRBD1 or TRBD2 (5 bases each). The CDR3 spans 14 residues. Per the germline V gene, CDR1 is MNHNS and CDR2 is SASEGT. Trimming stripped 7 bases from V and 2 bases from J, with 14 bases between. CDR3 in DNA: TGTGCCAGCACGGGGCCCGGGATTCAAGAGACCCAGTACTTC. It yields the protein CASTGPGIQETQYF.

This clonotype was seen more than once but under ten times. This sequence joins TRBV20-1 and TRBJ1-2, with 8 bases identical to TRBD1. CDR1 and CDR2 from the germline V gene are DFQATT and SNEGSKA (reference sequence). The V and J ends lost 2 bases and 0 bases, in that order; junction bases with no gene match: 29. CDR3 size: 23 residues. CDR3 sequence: CSARTKIWFIFPNGQGANYGYTF. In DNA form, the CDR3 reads TGCAGTGCTAGAACAAAGATTTGGTTTATCTTCCCAAACGGACAGGGAGCTAACTATGGCTACACCTTC.

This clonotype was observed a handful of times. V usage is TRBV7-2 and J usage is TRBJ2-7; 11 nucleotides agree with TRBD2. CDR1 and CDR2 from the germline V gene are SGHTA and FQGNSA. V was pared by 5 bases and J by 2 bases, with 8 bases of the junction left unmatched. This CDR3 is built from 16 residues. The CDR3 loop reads CASSRTTSGIAYEQYF. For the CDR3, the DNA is TGTGCCAGCAGCCGGACGACTAGCGGGATTGCCTACGAGCAGTACTTC. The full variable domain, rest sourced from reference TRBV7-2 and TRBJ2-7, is GAGVSQSPSNKVTEKGKDVELRCDPISGHTALYWYRQSLGQGLEFLIYFQGNSAPDKSGLPSDRFSAERTGGSVSTLTIQRTQQEDSAVYLCASSRTTSGIAYEQYFGPGTRLTVT.

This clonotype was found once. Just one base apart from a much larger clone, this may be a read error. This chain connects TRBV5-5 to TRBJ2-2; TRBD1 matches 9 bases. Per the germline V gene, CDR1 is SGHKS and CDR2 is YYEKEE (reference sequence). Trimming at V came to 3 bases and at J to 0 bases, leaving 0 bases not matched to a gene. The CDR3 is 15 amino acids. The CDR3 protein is CASSWTGANTGELFF. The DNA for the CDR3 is TGTGCCAGCAGCTGGACAGGGGCGAACACCGGGGAGCTGTTTTTT.

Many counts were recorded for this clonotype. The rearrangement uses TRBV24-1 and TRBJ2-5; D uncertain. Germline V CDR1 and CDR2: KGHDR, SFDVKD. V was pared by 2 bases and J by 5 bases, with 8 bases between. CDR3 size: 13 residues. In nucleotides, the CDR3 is TGTGCCACCAGTGATTCAAGGCGGGAGACCCAGTACTTC. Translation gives CATSDSRRETQYF.